This is a list of T cell receptor beta chains from one sample in a study of T cell responses to AZD1222 COVID-19 vaccine. Measured with immunoSEQ multiplex PCR; TCRdb has only the in-frame clones, and not every one. The sample consists of 110,000 to 150,000 clones, more than 80% of them appearing once. The sample in question was peripheral blood, obtained on day 0 of AZD1222 vaccination. These receptors were obtained from an adult in good health. Both conserved end residues are part of each CDR3. The D gene is left open where the match is weak. Not every row has a clone size; where given, it reads once, few, many or a size class.

v_call	j_call	clone_size	d_call	cdr3_aa	cdr3_nt
TRBV13	TRBJ2-5	once	-	CASSFPRGETQYF	TGTGCCAGCAGCTTTCCCCGCGGGGAGACCCAGTACTTC
TRBV25-1	TRBJ1-1	-	TRBD1	CASSEPRTGLNTEAFF	TGTGCCAGCAGTGAACCACGGACAGGCCTGAACACTGAAGCTTTCTTT
TRBV5-6	TRBJ1-1	-	-	CASSFIAAPSNMNTEAFF	TGTGCCAGCAGCTTCATCGCCGCGCCCTCTAACATGAACACTGAAGCTTTCTTT
TRBV28	TRBJ1-2	few	TRBD1	CASSKSDRVAYDYGYTF	TGTGCCAGCAGTAAGTCGGACAGGGTAGCCTATGACTATGGCTACACCTTC
TRBV24-1	TRBJ1-5	-	-	CATETTRREYSNQPQHF	TGTGCCACAGAAACCACAAGGAGGGAATATAGCAATCAGCCCCAGCATTTT
TRBV7-8	TRBJ2-2	once	-	CASSSGTLNTGELFF	TGTGCCAGCAGCTCCGGGACTCTGAACACCGGGGAGCTGTTTTTT
TRBV7-2	TRBJ2-5	-	TRBD1	CASSAEGTGGRKTQYF	TGTGCCAGCAGCGCAGAGGGGACAGGGGGCCGAAAGACCCAGTACTTC
TRBV2	TRBJ2-1	-	-	CASGRPGDPYNEQFF	TGTGCCAGCGGAAGACCAGGGGACCCCTACAATGAGCAGTTCTTC
TRBV5-1	TRBJ1-5	-	-	CASSLSPGADNQPQHF	TGCGCCAGCAGCTTGTCCCCGGGCGCGGACAATCAGCCCCAGCATTTT
TRBV5-6	TRBJ1-2	-	-	CASSLGTRAGVGYTF	TGTGCCAGCAGCTTGGGGACAAGGGCGGGCGTTGGCTACACCTTC
TRBV14	TRBJ1-1	-	TRBD1	CASSQDHRGTEAFF	TGTGCCAGCAGCCAAGATCACAGGGGGACTGAAGCTTTCTTT
TRBV6-2/TRBV6-3	TRBJ2-1	-	-	CASSYMGGNEQFF	TGTGCCAGCAGTTATATGGGGGGCAATGAGCAGTTCTTC
TRBV6-5	TRBJ2-1	-	TRBD2	CASSFFSSGSNEQFF	TGTGCCAGCAGTTTTTTCTCCAGCGGGAGTAATGAGCAGTTCTTC
TRBV7-9	TRBJ1-1	few	-	CASSPDIGLVTEAFF	TGTGCCAGCAGCCCGGACATCGGTCTGGTTACTGAAGCTTTCTTT
TRBV5-6	TRBJ1-3	-	-	CASSPGVYSGNTIYF	TGTGCCAGCAGCCCCGGGGTATACTCTGGAAACACCATATATTTT
TRBV2	TRBJ2-5	-	-	CASSEAGTQPYQETQYF	TGTGCCAGCAGTGAGGCTGGGACTCAACCATACCAAGAGACCCAGTACTTC
TRBV11-2	TRBJ2-7	-	TRBD2	CASSLGSGGIHSYEQYF	TGTGCCAGCAGCTTGGGCTCGGGAGGGATTCATTCCTACGAGCAGTACTTC
TRBV7-2	TRBJ2-1	-	TRBD2	CASSPRGGYRYNEQFF	TGTGCCAGCAGCCCCCGGGGGGGGTATCGTTACAATGAGCAGTTCTTC
TRBV9	TRBJ1-2	-	-	CASSVHNRELYGYTF	TGTGCCAGCAGCGTCCATAACAGGGAGCTCTATGGCTACACCTTC
TRBV9	TRBJ1-5	once	TRBD1	CASSGGQRNQPQHF	TGTGCCAGCAGCGGGGGACAGAGAAATCAGCCCCAGCATTTT
TRBV7-9	TRBJ1-4	-	TRBD1	CASSWTGQRSEKLFF	TGTGCCAGCAGCTGGACGGGACAGAGAAGCGAAAAACTGTTTTTT
TRBV5-6	TRBJ2-7	-	-	CASSLVVYGEQYF	TGTGCCAGCAGCTTGGTAGTTTATGGGGAGCAGTACTTC
TRBV7-9	TRBJ1-2	-	-	CASSNKGEVGQNGYTF	TGTGCCAGCAGCAACAAAGGGGAGGTTGGACAGAATGGCTACACCTTC